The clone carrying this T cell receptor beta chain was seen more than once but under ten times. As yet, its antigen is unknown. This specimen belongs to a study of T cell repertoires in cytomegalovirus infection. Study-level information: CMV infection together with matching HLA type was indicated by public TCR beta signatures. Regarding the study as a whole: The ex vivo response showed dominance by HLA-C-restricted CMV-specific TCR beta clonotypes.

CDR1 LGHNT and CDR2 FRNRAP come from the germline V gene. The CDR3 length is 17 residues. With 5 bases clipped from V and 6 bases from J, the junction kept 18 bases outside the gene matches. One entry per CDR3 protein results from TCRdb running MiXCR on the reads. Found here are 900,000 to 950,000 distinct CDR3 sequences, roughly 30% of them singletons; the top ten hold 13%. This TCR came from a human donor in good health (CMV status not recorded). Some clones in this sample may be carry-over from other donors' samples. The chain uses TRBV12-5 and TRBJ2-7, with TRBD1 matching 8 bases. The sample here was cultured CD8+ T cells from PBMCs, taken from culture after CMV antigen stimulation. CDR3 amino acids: CASGPNTYPDRESEQYF. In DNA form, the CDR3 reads TGTGCTAGTGGTCCCAATACCTATCCGGACAGGGAATCCGAGCAGTACTTC.